Below, one T cell receptor (beta chain) is given with its context. Its antigen is unknown. Libraries of TRB cDNA were made by 5' RACE and carried UMIs. TCRdb reanalyzed the 5' RACE reads and collapses them to one entry per CDR3 protein, without DNA. Its clone listing holds around 160,000 distinct CDR3 sequences. The entry originates in a study of CXCR3-negative and CXCR3-positive naive CD8 T cells. Study-wide results and caveats: Whereas memory cells differed, naive CXCR3-negative and CXCR3-positive cells shared similar TRBV-TRBJ usage. Diversity in memory CD8+ cells fell much lower than the comparably high levels seen in both naive subsets. TRB CDR3s of CXCR3-positive naive cells were more hydrophobic than those of CXCR3-negative naive cells.

Germline V gene sequence: CDR1 SGHVS, CDR2 FNYEAQ. The CDR3 length is 18 residues. This TCR derives from a human donor in good health. Some clones in this sample may be carry-over from other donors' samples. This rearrangement joins TRBV7-6 to TRBJ2-7; TCRdb reports TRBD2, a call that lacks DNA to check it against. Sequencing input: naive CXCR3+ CD8+ T cells from blood. Subset given: CD45RO-CCR7+CD27+CD95- naive CD8+ T cells expressing CXCR3 (TNR3+). The CDR3 spells CASSLFQAGGTLSYEQYF.